This T cell receptor (beta chain) was recorded in a study of early T cells in non-severe SARS-CoV-2 infection. Turning to the study itself: Bulk RNA isolated from unsorted whole blood underwent sequencing; chains were not paired. Study-level results: Clonotype matching in VDJdb favored anti-spike CD8 responses and did not capture private and CD4 specificities.

Regarding this clonotype: No antigen is known for it.

The V end was cut by 1 base, the J end by 4 bases, with 13 bases between. The V gene's germline CDR1 is SGHAT and CDR2 FQNNGV. The CDR3 is 15 residues long. Individual cDNA molecules received unique molecular identifiers during library preparation. MiXCR, applied by TCRdb to the 5' RACE reads, yields one record per CDR3 protein. The sample shows tens of thousands of distinct CDR3 sequences, less than 15% of them seen only once. The chain uses TRBV11-2 and TRBJ1-2, with a possible D match to TRBD1 (5 bases). The sample consisted of whole blood. The clonotype was recovered from an adult who was a healthcare worker with PCR-confirmed SARS-CoV-2 infection or an uninfected control (not recorded which). The CDR3 spells CASSLAAGSTYGYTF. The CDR3 DNA is TGTGCCAGCAGCTTAGCTGCAGGGAGTACCTATGGCTACACCTTC.